A selection of T cell receptor beta chains follows, all from one sample in a study of OX40 agonist ivuxolimab in advanced cancers. Measured with immunoSEQ multiplex PCR; TCRdb has only the in-frame clones, and not every one. The sample yields tens of thousands of clones, about 81% seen once. Specimen: CD4+ or CD8+ T cells sorted from blood, collected in a trial of the OX40 agonist ivuxolimab. The origin of the receptors is an adult with an advanced solid tumor such as melanoma, head and neck, liver or kidney cancer. CDR3s include the opening cysteine and the closing phenylalanine or tryptophan. The order of the fields is D gene, V gene, clone size, J gene, CDR3 protein, CDR3 DNA. A D gene is named only where the DNA matches it firmly. Expanded clones get a size class; other rows say once, few or many, or leave the size out.

D: .
V: TRBV4-1
size: .
J: TRBJ1-5
CDR3: CASSQIQFSNQPQHF
DNA: TGCGCCAGCAGCCAAATACAGTTCAGCAATCAGCCCCAGCATTTT

D: TRBD1
V: TRBV5-1
size: few
J: TRBJ2-1
CDR3: CASSLGDSSYNEQFF
DNA: TGCGCCAGCAGCTTGGGGGACAGCTCCTACAATGAGCAGTTCTTC

D: TRBD2
V: TRBV7-9
size: .
J: TRBJ2-7
CDR3: CASRGGGEQYF
DNA: TGTGCCAGCCGGGGGGGCGGAGAGCAGTACTTC

D: TRBD1
V: TRBV6-6
size: .
J: TRBJ2-7
CDR3: CASRVPGTGVDEQYF
DNA: TGTGCCAGCAGAGTTCCCGGGACAGGGGTAGACGAGCAGTACTTC

D: .
V: TRBV7-7
size: .
J: TRBJ2-5
CDR3: CASSHGLRGQETQYF
DNA: TGTGCCAGCAGCCACGGACTCAGGGGTCAAGAGACCCAGTACTTC

D: TRBD1
V: TRBV10-3
size: .
J: TRBJ2-1
CDR3: CAINTGGPGLYNEQFF
DNA: TGTGCCATCAACACAGGGGGCCCCGGCCTTTACAATGAGCAGTTCTTC

D: .
V: TRBV19
size: .
J: TRBJ1-2
CDR3: CASSMGADLYGYTF
DNA: TGTGCCAGTAGTATGGGGGCAGACCTCTATGGCTACACCTTC

D: .
V: TRBV5-6
size: .
J: TRBJ1-1
CDR3: CASSLGWNTEAFF
DNA: TGTGCCAGCAGCTTGGGGTGGAACACTGAAGCTTTCTTT

D: TRBD2
V: TRBV10-3
size: .
J: TRBJ2-1
CDR3: CAIRASGGRYNEQFF
DNA: TGTGCCATCAGGGCTAGCGGGGGGCGCTACAATGAGCAGTTCTTC

D: TRBD1
V: TRBV6-5
size: .
J: TRBJ2-7
CDR3: CASSYREDRGRYEQYF
DNA: TGTGCCAGCAGTTACCGGGAGGACAGGGGCAGATACGAGCAGTACTTC

D: .
V: TRBV19
size: .
J: TRBJ1-2
CDR3: CASTFRARREPNYGYTF
DNA: TGTGCCAGTACCTTCCGTGCCCGGCGGGAGCCTAACTATGGCTACACCTTC

D: TRBD1
V: TRBV6-6
size: .
J: TRBJ1-1
CDR3: CASSRTGLGTEAFF
DNA: TGTGCCAGCAGCCGGACAGGGCTAGGCACTGAAGCTTTCTTT

D: TRBD2
V: TRBV10-3
size: few
J: TRBJ2-3
CDR3: CAISESSGGRGTDTQYF
DNA: TGTGCCATCAGTGAGTCGTCGGGGGGTAGGGGCACAGATACGCAGTATTTT

D: TRBD1
V: TRBV6-5
size: .
J: TRBJ2-7
CDR3: CARTGDGEQYF
DNA: TGTGCCAGGACAGGGGATGGCGAGCAGTACTTC

D: TRBD2
V: TRBV5-1
size: .
J: TRBJ2-7
CDR3: CASSPTAFSGGSYEQYF
DNA: TGCGCCAGCAGCCCGACCGCCTTTAGCGGGGGATCCTACGAGCAGTACTTC

D: TRBD1
V: TRBV4-1
size: .
J: TRBJ2-7
CDR3: CASSQASGQAYEQYF
DNA: TGCGCCAGCAGCCAGGCTTCCGGACAGGCCTACGAGCAGTACTTC

D: .
V: TRBV11-2
size: once
J: TRBJ2-4
CDR3: CASSLSRVGAKNIQYF
DNA: TGTGCCAGCAGCTTATCCAGGGTCGGGGCCAAAAACATTCAGTACTTC

D: TRBD2
V: TRBV5-1
size: .
J: TRBJ2-3
CDR3: CASSLDSGAIRGTDTQYF
DNA: TGCGCCAGCAGCTTGGATAGCGGGGCTATAAGAGGAACAGATACGCAGTATTTT

D: .
V: TRBV6-5
size: .
J: TRBJ1-6
CDR3: CASTRAALFNSPLHF
DNA: TGTGCCAGCACCCGGGCGGCCCTCTTTAATTCACCCCTCCACTTT

D: TRBD1
V: TRBV10-2
size: .
J: TRBJ2-1
CDR3: CASTYRKGQVPNEQFF
DNA: TGCGCCAGCACCTACCGGAAAGGACAGGTACCCAATGAGCAGTTCTTC

D: .
V: TRBV4-1
size: .
J: TRBJ1-5
CDR3: CASSPTLGFGNQPQHF
DNA: TGCGCCAGCAGCCCAACTCTGGGGTTTGGCAATCAGCCCCAGCATTTT

D: TRBD2
V: TRBV5-4
size: .
J: TRBJ2-1
CDR3: CASSLGTSGGAREQFF
DNA: TGTGCCAGCAGCTTAGGGACTAGCGGGGGGGCGCGTGAGCAGTTCTTC

D: TRBD2
V: TRBV5-1
size: .
J: TRBJ2-1
CDR3: CASSPGLAGYNEQFF
DNA: TGCGCCAGCAGTCCCGGACTAGCGGGGTACAATGAGCAGTTCTTC

D: TRBD1
V: TRBV12-5
size: .
J: TRBJ1-5
CDR3: CASGSQGWYQPQHF
DNA: TGTGCTAGTGGTTCACAGGGGTGGTATCAGCCCCAGCATTTT

D: .
V: TRBV14
size: .
J: TRBJ2-7
CDR3: CASSAERFYEQYF
DNA: TGTGCCAGCAGCGCAGAAAGGTTCTACGAGCAGTACTTC

D: .
V: TRBV19
size: few
J: TRBJ2-3
CDR3: CASSRDKNTDTQYF
DNA: TGTGCCAGTAGTAGAGACAAAAACACAGATACGCAGTATTTT

D: .
V: TRBV6-6
size: .
J: TRBJ1-4
CDR3: CASSFNLGANEKLFF
DNA: TGTGCCAGCAGTTTCAACCTGGGGGCTAATGAAAAACTGTTTTTT

D: TRBD1
V: TRBV2
size: medium-sized
J: TRBJ2-5
CDR3: CASTLGQGAPSTQYF
DNA: TGTGCCAGCACTTTAGGACAGGGGGCCCCCTCAACCCAGTACTTC

D: TRBD1
V: TRBV7-7
size: .
J: TRBJ2-7
CDR3: CASSTKTGQTYEQYF
DNA: TGTGCCAGCAGCACGAAAACGGGACAGACTTACGAGCAGTACTTC

D: .
V: TRBV4-2
size: .
J: TRBJ2-7
CDR3: CASRPSGTVYEQYF
DNA: TGTGCCAGCAGACCCTCCGGGACGGTCTACGAGCAGTACTTC

D: .
V: TRBV10-3
size: once
J: TRBJ2-5
CDR3: CAISQTPGAGETQYF
DNA: TGTGCCATCAGTCAAACCCCCGGGGCGGGTGAGACCCAGTACTTC

D: .
V: TRBV6-5
size: .
J: TRBJ1-2
CDR3: CASEIPPANYGYTF
DNA: TGTGCCAGCGAAATACCCCCGGCTAACTATGGCTACACCTTC

D: TRBD2
V: TRBV5-4
size: .
J: TRBJ2-5
CDR3: CASSMTSGGRYETQYF
DNA: TGTGCCAGCAGCATGACTAGCGGGGGGAGATATGAGACCCAGTACTTC

D: .
V: TRBV27
size: .
J: TRBJ1-3
CDR3: CASSPGAGPGNTIYF
DNA: TGTGCCAGCAGTCCTGGGGCAGGGCCTGGAAACACCATATATTTT

D: TRBD2
V: TRBV19
size: .
J: TRBJ2-3
CDR3: CASSPRLAGVADTQYF
DNA: TGTGCCAGTAGTCCGAGACTAGCGGGGGTCGCAGATACGCAGTATTTT

D: .
V: TRBV6-5
size: .
J: TRBJ2-2
CDR3: CASSYSQTTGELFF
DNA: TGTGCCAGCAGTTACTCCCAGACCACCGGGGAGCTGTTTTTT

D: TRBD1
V: TRBV2
size: .
J: TRBJ1-2
CDR3: CASSLPGGTGITF
DNA: TGTGCCAGCAGTTTGCCCGGGGGGACAGGGATAACCTTC

D: .
V: TRBV6-6
size: .
J: TRBJ1-1
CDR3: CASSYRGPRMNTEAFF
DNA: TGTGCCAGCAGTTACAGGGGTCCCAGAATGAACACTGAAGCTTTCTTT

D: .
V: TRBV6-6
size: .
J: TRBJ2-1
CDR3: CASSSRGAGTNNEQFF
DNA: TGTGCCAGCAGTTCCCGGGGGGCGGGGACGAACAATGAGCAGTTCTTC

D: TRBD1
V: TRBV6-6
size: once
J: TRBJ1-2
CDR3: CASSSPGTGYYGYTF
DNA: TGTGCCAGCAGTTCTCCCGGGACAGGTTACTATGGCTACACCTTC

D: TRBD2
V: TRBV19
size: .
J: TRBJ2-1
CDR3: CASSPSSGGVYNEQFF
DNA: TGTGCCAGTAGTCCAAGTAGCGGGGGAGTCTACAATGAGCAGTTCTTC

D: .
V: TRBV6-5
size: .
J: TRBJ1-3
CDR3: CASSPEFPGNTIYF
DNA: TGTGCCAGCAGTCCAGAGTTCCCTGGAAACACCATATATTTT